Reported below is one TCR beta chain. TCRdb reanalysed the PCR reads using MiXCR and keeps one entry per CDR3 protein. The table shows under 100,000 distinct CDR3 sequences, with 45% to 55% occurring only once. This sample is drawn from a study of CDR3 diversity in severe acne. This CDR3 spans 13 amino acids. CDR1 MGHDK and CDR2 SYGVNS come from the germline V gene. The V end was cut by 8 bases, the J end by 5 bases, with 15 bases between. Input material: blood. The chain combines TRBV25-1 with TRBJ1-1; possible D gene TRBD1, 5 bases. The source of this sequence is a male donor in good health, serving as a control. The CDR3 here is CASRRFRGTEAFF. The CDR3 DNA reads as TGTGCCAGCCGACGGTTTAGGGGAACTGAAGCTTTCTTT. The complete variable domain, with remaining parts taken from reference TRBV25-1 and TRBJ1-1, reads EADIYQTPRYLVIGTGKKITLECSQTMGHDKMYWYQQDPGMELHLIHYSYGVNSTEKGDLSSESTVSRIRTEHFPLTLESARPSHTSQYLCASRRFRGTEAFFGQGTRLTVV.